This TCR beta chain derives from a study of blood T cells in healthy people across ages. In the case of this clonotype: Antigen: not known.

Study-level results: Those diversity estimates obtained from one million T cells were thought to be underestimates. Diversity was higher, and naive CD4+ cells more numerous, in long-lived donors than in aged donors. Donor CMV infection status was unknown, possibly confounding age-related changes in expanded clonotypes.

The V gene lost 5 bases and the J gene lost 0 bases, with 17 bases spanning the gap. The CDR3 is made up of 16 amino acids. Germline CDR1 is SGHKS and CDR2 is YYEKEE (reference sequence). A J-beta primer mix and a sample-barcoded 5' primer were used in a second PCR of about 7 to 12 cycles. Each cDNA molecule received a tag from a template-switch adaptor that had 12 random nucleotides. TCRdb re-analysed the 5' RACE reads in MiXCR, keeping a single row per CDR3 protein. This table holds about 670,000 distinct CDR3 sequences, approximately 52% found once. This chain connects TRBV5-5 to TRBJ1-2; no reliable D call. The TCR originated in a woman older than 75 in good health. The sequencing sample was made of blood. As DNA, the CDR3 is TGTGCCAGCAGGCTGTCGGGCCCGCTAGCTAACTATGGCTACACCTTC. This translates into CASRLSGPLANYGYTF.